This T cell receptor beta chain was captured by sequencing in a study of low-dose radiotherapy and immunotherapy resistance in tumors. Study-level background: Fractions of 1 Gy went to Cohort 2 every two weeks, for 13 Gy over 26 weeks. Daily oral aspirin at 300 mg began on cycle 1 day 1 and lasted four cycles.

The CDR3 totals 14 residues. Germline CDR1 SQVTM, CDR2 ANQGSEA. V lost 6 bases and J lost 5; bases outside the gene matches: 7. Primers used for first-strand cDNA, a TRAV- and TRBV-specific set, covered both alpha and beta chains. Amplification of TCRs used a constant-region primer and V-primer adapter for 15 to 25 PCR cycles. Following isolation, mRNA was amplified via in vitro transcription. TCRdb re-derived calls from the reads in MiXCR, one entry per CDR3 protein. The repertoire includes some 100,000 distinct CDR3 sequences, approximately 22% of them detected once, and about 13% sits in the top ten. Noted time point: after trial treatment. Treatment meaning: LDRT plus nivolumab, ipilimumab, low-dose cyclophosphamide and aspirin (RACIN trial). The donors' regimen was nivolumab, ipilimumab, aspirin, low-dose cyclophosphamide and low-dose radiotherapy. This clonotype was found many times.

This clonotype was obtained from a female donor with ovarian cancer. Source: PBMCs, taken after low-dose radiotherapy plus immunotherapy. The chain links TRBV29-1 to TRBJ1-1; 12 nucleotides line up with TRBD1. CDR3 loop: CSVGTGGAGTEAFF. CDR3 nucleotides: TGCAGCGTCGGGACAGGGGGCGCGGGTACTGAAGCTTTCTTT. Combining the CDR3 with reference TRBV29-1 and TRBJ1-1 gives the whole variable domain SAVISQKPSRDICQRGTSLTIQCQVDSQVTMMFWYRQQPGQSLTLIATANQGSEATYESGFVIDKFPISRPNLTFSTLTVSNMSPEDSSIYLCSVGTGGAGTEAFFGQGTRLTVV.